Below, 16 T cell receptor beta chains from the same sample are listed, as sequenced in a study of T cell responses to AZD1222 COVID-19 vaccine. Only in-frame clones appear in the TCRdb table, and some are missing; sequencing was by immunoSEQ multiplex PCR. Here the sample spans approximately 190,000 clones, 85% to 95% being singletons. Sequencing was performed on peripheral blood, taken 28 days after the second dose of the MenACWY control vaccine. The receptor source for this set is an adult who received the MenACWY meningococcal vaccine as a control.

DNA for the CDR3: TGTGCCTGGAGAAGACAAGCAGCCAAAAACATTCAGTACTTC. Translated, it gives CAWRRQAAKNIQYF. V gene TRBV30 combines with J gene TRBJ2-4, with D hard to call. Looked up from germline, CDR1 is GTSNPN and CDR2 is SVGIG (reference sequence). With 3 bases removed from V and 0 bases from J, the gap between germline ends came to 9 bases. This CDR3 spans 14 amino acids.

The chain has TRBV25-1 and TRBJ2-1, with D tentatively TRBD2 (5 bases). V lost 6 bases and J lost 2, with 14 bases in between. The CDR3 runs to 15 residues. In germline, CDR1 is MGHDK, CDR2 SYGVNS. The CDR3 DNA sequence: TGTGCCAGCAGCCCCCTCAGCGGTGCCTACAATGAGCAGTTCTTC. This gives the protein CASSPLSGAYNEQFF.

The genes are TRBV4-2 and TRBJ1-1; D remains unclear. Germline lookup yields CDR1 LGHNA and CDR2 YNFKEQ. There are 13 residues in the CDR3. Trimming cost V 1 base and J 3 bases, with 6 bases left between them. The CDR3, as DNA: TGTGCCAGCAGCCAAGTCTTGTACACTGAAGCTTTCTTT. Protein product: CASSQVLYTEAFF.

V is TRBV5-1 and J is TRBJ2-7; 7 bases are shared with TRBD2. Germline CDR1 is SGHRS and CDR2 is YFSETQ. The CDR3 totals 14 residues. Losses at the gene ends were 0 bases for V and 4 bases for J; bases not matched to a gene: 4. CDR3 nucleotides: TGCGCCAGCAGCTTGGCTAGCGGCCTTTACGAGCAGTACTTC. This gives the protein CASSLASGLYEQYF.

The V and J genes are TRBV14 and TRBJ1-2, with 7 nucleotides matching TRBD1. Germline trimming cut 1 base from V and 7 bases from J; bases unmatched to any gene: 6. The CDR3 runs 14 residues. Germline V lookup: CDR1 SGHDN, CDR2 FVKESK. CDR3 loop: CASSQVAGGAGYTF. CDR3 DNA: TGTGCCAGCAGCCAAGTGGCAGGGGGGGCTGGCTACACCTTC.

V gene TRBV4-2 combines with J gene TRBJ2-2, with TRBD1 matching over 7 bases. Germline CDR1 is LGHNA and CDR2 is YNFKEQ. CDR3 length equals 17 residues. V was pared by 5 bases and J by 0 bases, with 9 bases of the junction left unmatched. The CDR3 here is CASSLAAGTANTGELFF. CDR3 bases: TGTGCCAGCAGCTTAGCTGCCGGGACAGCGAACACCGGGGAGCTGTTTTTT.

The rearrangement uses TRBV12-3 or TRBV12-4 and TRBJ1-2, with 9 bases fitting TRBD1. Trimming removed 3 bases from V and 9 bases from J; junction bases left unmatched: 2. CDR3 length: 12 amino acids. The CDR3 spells CASSFGTGRYTF. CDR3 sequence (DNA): TGTGCCAGCAGTTTCGGGACAGGGCGCTACACCTTC.

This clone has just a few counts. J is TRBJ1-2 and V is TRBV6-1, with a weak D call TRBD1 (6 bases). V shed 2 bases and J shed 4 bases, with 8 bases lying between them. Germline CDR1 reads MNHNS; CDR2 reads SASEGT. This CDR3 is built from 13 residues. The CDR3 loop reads CASSERRGYGYTF. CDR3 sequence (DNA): TGTGCCAGCAGTGAACGCAGGGGCTATGGCTACACCTTC.

CDR3 DNA: TGCGCCAGCAGCCCCGCGCAGGGGGCCTACGAGCAGTACTTC. Its protein product is CASSPAQGAYEQYF. This sequence joins TRBV5-1 and TRBJ2-7; 7 bases match TRBD1. Germline lookup yields CDR1 SGHRS and CDR2 YFSETQ. With V trimmed by 4 bases and J by 2 bases, 6 bases remained unmatched. The CDR3 spans 14 residues.

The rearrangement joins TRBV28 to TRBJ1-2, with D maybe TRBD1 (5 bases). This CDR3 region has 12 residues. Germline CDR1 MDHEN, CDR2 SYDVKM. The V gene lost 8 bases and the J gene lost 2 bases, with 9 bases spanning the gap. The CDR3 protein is CASRGGNYGYTF. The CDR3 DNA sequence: TGTGCCAGCCGGGGGGGAAACTATGGCTACACCTTC.

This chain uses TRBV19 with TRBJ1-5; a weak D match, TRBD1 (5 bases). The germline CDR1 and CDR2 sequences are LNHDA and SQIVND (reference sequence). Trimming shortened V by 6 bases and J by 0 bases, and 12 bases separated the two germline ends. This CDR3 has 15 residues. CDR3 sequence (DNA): TGTGCCAGTAGGCAGGACAAATATAGCAATCAGCCCCAGCATTTT. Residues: CASRQDKYSNQPQHF.

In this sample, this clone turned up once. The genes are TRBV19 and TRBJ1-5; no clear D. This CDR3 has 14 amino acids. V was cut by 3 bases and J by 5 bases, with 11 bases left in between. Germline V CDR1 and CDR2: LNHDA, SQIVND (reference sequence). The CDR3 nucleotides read TGTGCCAGTAGTATTTTTTTGTACGATCAGCCCCAGCATTTT. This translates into CASSIFLYDQPQHF.

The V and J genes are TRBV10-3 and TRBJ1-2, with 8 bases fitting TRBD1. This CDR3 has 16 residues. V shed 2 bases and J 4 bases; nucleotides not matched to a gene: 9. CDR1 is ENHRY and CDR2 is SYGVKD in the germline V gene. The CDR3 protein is CAISEGAGTGPYGYTF. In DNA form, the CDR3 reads TGTGCCATCAGTGAGGGTGCTGGGACAGGACCCTATGGCTACACCTTC.

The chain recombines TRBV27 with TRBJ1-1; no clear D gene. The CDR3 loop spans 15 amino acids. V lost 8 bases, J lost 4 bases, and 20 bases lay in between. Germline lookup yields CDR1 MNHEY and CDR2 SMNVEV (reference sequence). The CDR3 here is CASSFFRLGSTEAFF. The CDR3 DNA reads TGTGCCAGCTCTTTTTTCAGGTTAGGTAGCACTGAAGCTTTCTTT.

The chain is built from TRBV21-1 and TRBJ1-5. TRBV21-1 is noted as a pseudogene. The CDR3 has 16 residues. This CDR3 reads CASSKEWTGENQPQHF. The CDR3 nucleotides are TGTGCCAGCAGCAAAGAGTGGACGGGAGAAAATCAGCCCCAGCATTTT.

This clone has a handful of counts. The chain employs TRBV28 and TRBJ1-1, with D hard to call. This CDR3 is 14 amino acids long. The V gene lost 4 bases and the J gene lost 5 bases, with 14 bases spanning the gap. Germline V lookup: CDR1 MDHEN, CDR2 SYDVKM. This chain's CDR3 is CASSYPRPQTEAFF. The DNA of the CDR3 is TGTGCCAGCAGTTACCCACGCCCGCAGACTGAAGCTTTCTTT.